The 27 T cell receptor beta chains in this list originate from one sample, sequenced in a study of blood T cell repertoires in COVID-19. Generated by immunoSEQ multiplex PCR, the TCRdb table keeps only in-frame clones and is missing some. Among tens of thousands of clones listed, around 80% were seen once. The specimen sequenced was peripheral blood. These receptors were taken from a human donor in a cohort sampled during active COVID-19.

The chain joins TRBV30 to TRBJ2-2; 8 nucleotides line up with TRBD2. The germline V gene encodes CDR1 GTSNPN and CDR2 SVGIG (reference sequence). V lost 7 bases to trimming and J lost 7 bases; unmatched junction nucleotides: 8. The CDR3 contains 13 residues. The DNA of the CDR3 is TGTGCCTCCACGGGACGGGAGGGCGGGGAGCTGTTTTTT. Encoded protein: CASTGREGGELFF.

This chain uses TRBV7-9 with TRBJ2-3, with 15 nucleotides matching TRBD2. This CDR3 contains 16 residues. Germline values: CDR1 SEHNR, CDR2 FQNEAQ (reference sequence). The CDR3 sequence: CASGLAGGPRTDTQYF. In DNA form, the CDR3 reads TGTGCTAGCGGACTAGCGGGAGGGCCGCGCACAGATACGCAGTATTTT.

This CDR3 is CASEGGSTYNEQFF. The CDR3 bases are TGTGCCAGCGAGGGCGGGAGTACATACAATGAGCAGTTCTTC. V gene TRBV7-9 combines with J gene TRBJ2-1, with TRBD2 identical over 7 bases. Germline values: CDR1 SEHNR, CDR2 FQNEAQ (reference sequence). CDR3 length equals 14 residues. The junction had 8 bases not matched to a gene; V was cut back by 8 bases and J by 4 bases.

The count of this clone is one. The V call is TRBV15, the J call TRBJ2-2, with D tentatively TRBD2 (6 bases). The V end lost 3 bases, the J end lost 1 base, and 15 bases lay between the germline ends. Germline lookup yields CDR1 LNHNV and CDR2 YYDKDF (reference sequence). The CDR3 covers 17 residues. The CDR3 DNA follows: TGTGCCACCAGCAGCCCGCGTGGGGACTTGAACACCGGGGAGCTGTTTTTT. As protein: CATSSPRGDLNTGELFF. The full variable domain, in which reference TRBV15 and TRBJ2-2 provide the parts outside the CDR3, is DAMVIQNPRYQVTQFGKPVTLSCSQTLNHNVMYWYQQKSSQAPKLLFHYYDKDFNNEADTPDNFQSRRPNTSFCFLDIRSPGLGDTAMYLCATSSPRGDLNTGELFFGEGSRLTVL.

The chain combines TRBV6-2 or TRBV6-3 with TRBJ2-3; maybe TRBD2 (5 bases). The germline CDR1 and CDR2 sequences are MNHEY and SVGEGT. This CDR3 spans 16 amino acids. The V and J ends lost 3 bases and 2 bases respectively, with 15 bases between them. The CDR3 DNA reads TGTGCCAGCAGTTATAGCAAGGAGGAGATCACAGATACGCAGTATTTT. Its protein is CASSYSKEEITDTQYF.

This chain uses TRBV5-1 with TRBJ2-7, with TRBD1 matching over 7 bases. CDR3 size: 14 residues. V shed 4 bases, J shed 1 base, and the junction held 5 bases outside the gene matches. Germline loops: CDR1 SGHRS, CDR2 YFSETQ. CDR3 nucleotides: TGCGCCAGCAGCGAACCGGGACAGTCCTACGAGCAGTACTTC. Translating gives CASSEPGQSYEQYF.

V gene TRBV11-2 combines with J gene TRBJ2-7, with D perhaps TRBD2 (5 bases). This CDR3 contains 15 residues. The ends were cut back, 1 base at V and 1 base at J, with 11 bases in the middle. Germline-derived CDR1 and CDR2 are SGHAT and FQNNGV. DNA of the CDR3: TGTGCCAGCAGCTTAGTGACGGGGAAATCCTACGAGCAGTACTTC. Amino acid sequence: CASSLVTGKSYEQYF.

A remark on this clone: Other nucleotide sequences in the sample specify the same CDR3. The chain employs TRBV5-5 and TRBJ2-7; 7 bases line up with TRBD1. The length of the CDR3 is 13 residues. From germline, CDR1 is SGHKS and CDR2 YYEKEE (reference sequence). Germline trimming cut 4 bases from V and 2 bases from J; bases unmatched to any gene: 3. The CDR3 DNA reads TGTGCCAGCAGCCGACAGGGCGCCTACGAGCAGTACTTC. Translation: CASSRQGAYEQYF. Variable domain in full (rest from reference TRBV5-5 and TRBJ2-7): DAGVTQSPTHLIKTRGQQVTLRCSPISGHKSVSWYQQVLGQGPQFIFQYYEKEERGRGNFPDRFSARQFPNYSSELNVNALLLGDSALYLCASSRQGAYEQYFGPGTRLTVT.

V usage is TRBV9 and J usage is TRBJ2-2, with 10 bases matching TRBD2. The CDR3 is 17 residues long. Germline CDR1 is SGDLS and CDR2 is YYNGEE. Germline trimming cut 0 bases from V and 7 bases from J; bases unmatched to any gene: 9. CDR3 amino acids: CASSVVRLAGEGGELFF. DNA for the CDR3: TGTGCCAGCAGCGTAGTACGGCTAGCGGGAGAGGGCGGGGAGCTGTTTTTT.

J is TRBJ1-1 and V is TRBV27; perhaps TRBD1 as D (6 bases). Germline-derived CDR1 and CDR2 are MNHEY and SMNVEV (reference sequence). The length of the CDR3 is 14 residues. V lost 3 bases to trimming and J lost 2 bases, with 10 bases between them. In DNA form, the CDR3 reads TGTGCCAGCAGTTTGGGGGCAGTAAACACTGAAGCTTTCTTT. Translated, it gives CASSLGAVNTEAFF.

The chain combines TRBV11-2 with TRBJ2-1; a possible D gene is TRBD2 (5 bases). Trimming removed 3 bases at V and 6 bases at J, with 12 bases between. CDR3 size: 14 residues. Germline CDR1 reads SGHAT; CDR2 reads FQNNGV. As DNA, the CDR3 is TGTGCCAGCAGCTTTACTAGTTTCGGCAATGAGCAGTTCTTC. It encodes CASSFTSFGNEQFF.

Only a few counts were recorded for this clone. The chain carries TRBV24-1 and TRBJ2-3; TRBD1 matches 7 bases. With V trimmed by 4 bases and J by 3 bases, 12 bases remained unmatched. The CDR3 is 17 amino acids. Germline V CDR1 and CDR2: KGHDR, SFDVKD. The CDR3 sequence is CATSDPLPGGVTDTQYF. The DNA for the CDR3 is TGTGCCACCAGTGACCCCCTCCCAGGGGGTGTAACAGATACGCAGTATTTT.

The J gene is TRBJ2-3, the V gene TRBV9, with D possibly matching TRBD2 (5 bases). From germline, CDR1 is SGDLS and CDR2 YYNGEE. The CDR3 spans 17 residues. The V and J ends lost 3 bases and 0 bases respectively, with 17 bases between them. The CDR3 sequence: CASSGLSSGLSTDTQYF. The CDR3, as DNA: TGTGCCAGCAGCGGCCTCTCGAGCGGCCTTAGCACAGATACGCAGTATTTT.

The CDR3 protein is CASSYPLGGELFF. The CDR3 DNA is TGTGCCAGCAGTTACCCCCTCGGCGGGGAGCTGTTTTTT. V is TRBV6-2 or TRBV6-3 and J is TRBJ2-2; D remains ambiguous. CDR1 is MNHEY, CDR2 SVGEGT, per germline. Trimming left V 2 bases short and J 7 bases short, with 8 bases between. This CDR3 spans 13 amino acids.

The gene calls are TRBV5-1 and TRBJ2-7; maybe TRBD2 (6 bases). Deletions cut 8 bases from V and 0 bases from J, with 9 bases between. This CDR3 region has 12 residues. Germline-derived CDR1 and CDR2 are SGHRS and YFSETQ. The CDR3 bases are TGCGCCAGTCGGAGGGACTCCTACGAGCAGTACTTC. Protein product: CASRRDSYEQYF.

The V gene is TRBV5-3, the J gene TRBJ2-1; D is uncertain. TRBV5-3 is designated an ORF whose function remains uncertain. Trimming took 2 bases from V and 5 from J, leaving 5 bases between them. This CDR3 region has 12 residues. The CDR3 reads CARSFGDNEQFF. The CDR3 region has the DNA TGTGCCAGAAGCTTTGGAGACAATGAGCAGTTCTTC.

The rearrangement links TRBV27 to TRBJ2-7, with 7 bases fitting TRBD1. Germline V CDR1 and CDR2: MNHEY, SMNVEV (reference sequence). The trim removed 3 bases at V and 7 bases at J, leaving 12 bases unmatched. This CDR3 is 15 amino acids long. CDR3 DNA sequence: TGTGCCAGCAGTTTCGGGGCAGGGGGTATACTGGAGCAGTACTTC. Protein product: CASSFGAGGILEQYF.

The CDR3 sequence is CASTPDISSTDTQYF. The CDR3 region has the DNA TGTGCCAGCACCCCGGACATTTCTAGCACAGATACGCAGTATTTT. V and J are TRBV28 and TRBJ2-3; D perhaps matches TRBD1 (5 bases). This CDR3 region has 15 residues. Trimming took 7 bases from V and 0 from J, leaving 14 bases between them. Germline V gene sequence: CDR1 MDHEN, CDR2 SYDVKM.

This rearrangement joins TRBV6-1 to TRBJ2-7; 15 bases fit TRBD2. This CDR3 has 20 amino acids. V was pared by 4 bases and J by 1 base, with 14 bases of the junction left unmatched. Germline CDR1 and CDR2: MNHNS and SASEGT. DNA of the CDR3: TGTGCCAGCAGTGCTCGAACCTCCGGGACTAGCGGGAGGTGGTCCTACGAGCAGTACTTC. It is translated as CASSARTSGTSGRWSYEQYF.

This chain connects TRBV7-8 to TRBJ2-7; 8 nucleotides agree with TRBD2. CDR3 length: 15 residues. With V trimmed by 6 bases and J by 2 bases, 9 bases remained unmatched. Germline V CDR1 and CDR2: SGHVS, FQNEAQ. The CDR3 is CASSLLAGTTYEQYF. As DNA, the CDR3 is TGTGCCAGCAGTCTTTTAGCGGGGACTACCTACGAGCAGTACTTC. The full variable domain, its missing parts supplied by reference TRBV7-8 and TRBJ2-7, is GAGVSQSPRYKVAKRGQDVALRCDPISGHVSLFWYQQALGQGPEFLTYFQNEAQLDKSGLPSDRFFAERPEGSVSTLKIQRTQQEDSAVYLCASSLLAGTTYEQYFGPGTRLTVT.

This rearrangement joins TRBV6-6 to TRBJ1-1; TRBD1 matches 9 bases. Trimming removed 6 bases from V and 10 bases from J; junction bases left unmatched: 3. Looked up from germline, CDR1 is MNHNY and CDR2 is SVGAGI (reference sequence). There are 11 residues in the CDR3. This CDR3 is CASRDRGLAFF. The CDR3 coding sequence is TGTGCCAGCAGAGACAGGGGGTTAGCTTTCTTT.

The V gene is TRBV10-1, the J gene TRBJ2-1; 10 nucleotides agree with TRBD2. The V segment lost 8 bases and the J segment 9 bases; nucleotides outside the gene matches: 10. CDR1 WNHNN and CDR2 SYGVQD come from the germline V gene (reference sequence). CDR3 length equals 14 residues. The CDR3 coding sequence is TGCGCCAGCTCTCTAGCGGGGGTTCTCGGTGAGCAGTTCTTC. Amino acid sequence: CASSLAGVLGEQFF.

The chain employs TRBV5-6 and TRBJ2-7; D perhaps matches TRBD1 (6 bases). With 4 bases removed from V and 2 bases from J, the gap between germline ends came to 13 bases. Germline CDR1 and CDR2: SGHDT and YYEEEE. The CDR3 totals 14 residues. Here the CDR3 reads CASSLTGPTYEQYF. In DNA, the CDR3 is TGTGCCAGCAGCCTGACAGGACCAACCTACGAGCAGTACTTC.

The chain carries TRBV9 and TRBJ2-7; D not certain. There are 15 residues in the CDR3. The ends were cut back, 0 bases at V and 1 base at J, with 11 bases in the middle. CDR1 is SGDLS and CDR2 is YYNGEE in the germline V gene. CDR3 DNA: TGTGCCAGCAGCGTAGAGGCAGGCCCTTCCTACGAGCAGTACTTC. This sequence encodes CASSVEAGPSYEQYF.

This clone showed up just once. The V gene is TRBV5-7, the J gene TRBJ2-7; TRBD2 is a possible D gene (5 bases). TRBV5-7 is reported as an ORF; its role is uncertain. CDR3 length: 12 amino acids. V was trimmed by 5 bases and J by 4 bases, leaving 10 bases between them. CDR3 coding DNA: TGTGCCAGCAGACTAGGGCCTTACGAGCAGTACTTC. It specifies CASRLGPYEQYF.

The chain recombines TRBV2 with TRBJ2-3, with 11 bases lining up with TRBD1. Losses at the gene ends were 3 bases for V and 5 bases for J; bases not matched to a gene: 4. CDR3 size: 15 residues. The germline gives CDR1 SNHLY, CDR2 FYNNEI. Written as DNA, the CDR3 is TGTGCCAGCAGTGATGGACAGGGGGCGAAAGATACGCAGTATTTT. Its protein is CASSDGQGAKDTQYF.

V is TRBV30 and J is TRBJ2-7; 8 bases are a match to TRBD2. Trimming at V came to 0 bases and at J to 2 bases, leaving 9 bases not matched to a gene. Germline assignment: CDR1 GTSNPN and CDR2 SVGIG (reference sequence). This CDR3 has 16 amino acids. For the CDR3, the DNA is TGTGCCTGGAGTGTATTTGGCGTAGCGGGAACCTACGAGCAGTACTTC. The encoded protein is CAWSVFGVAGTYEQYF.